This is a list of T cell receptor beta chains from one sample in a study of tumor and adjacent non-tumor tissue in lung cancer. TCRdb reanalysed the multiplex PCR reads using MiXCR and keeps one entry per CDR3 protein. This sample yields 100,000 or so distinct CDR3 sequences, of which less than 85% are seen a single time; 30% belongs to the top ten. The sequenced material came from distant non-tumor lung tissue. These receptors were obtained from a man aged 60 to 75 with small cell lung cancer. Both conserved end residues are part of each CDR3. Fields, in order: V gene, J gene, clone size, D gene, CDR3 protein, CDR3 DNA. The D gene is left open where the match is weak. Size is omitted from some rows. Given values are once, few, many or a class for expanded clones.

>TRBV29-1|TRBJ2-1|.|.
CSVAHLDSERNEQFF
TGCAGCGTTGCACATCTGGACAGTGAGAGAAATGAGCAGTTCTTC
>TRBV11-2|TRBJ2-1|.|.
CASSSVTAQSSYNGEIF
TGTGCCAGCAGCTCAGTGACAGCCCAGAGCTCCTACAATGGGGAGATCTTC
>TRBV11-2|TRBJ1-1|.|.
CANSSYTMARNTEALF
TGTGCCAACAGCTCATACACTATGGCAAGGAACACTGAAGCTTTATTT
>TRBV6-2/TRBV6-3|TRBJ1-5|medium-sized|.
CASSPIPQPQHF
TGTGCCAGCAGTCCTATACCGCAGCCCCAGCATTTT
>TRBV11-1|TRBJ2-1|.|TRBD2
CASSPGSRTSRSGNEQFF
TGTGCCAGCAGCCCAGGATCGAGGACTAGCCGGAGTGGTAATGAGCAGTTCTTC
>TRBV6-2/TRBV6-3|TRBJ2-7|.|TRBD2
CGSKIAGAPMKQYF
TGTGGCAGCAAGATAGCGGGAGCCCCTATGAAGCAATACTTC
>TRBV4-1|TRBJ2-7|few|.
CTSGFDRLYEQYF
TGCACCAGCGGTTTCGACAGACTCTACGAGCAGTATTTC
>TRBV4-1|TRBJ1-5|few|.
CTSSQDQGRRNQPQHF
TGCACCAGCAGCCAGGATCAGGGGCGGCGCAATCAGCCCCAACATTTT
>TRBV6-2/TRBV6-3|TRBJ2-3|.|.
CASRALPGQGTRNTQYF
TGTGCCAGCAGAGCCTTGCCGGGTCAGGGGACGCGAAATACGCAGTATTTT
>TRBV6-1|TRBJ1-2|many|.
CASSWTTNYGYTF
TGTGCCAGCAGTTGGACGACGAACTATGGCTACACCTTC
>TRBV29-1|TRBJ1-1|.|.
CSSSKSGGTEAFF
TGCAGCTCATCCAAGTCGGGGGGCACTGAAGCTTTCTTT
>TRBV6-1|TRBJ2-5|.|.
CASSEAHTWFRESQYF
TGTGCCAGCAGTGAAGCACACACCTGGTTTCGAGAGAGCCAGTACTTC
>TRBV20-1|TRBJ2-3|many|.
CSAKAGVSTDTQYF
TGCAGTGCTAAAGCGGGTGTTAGCACAGATACGCAGTATTTT
>TRBV6-1|TRBJ1-5|.|.
CASSNPLAAGPQPQHF
TGTGCCAGCAGCAACCCCCTAGCAGCGGGCCCACAGCCCCAGCATTTT
>TRBV6-6|TRBJ1-2|.|.
CASYPQGGGGSYGYTF
TGTGCCAGTTACCCCCAAGGAGGGGGAGGTAGTTATGGCTACACCTTC
>TRBV11-2|TRBJ1-3|few|.
CVSSLEEINTIYF
TGTGTCAGCAGCTTAGAAGAGATAAACACCATATACTTT
>TRBV4-1|TRBJ1-2|many|.
CASSPSGTGALYGYTF
TGCGCCAGCAGCCCATCTGGGACCGGGGCCCTTTATGGCTACACCTTC
>TRBV30|TRBJ2-5|.|.
CAWSRNAQEIPYF
TGTGCCTGGAGTCGGAACGCACAAGAGATCCCGTACTTC
>TRBV9|TRBJ2-2|few|.
CASSVGGTLSGELFF
TGTGCCAGCAGCGTAGGTGGGACTCTATCCGGGGAGCTGTTTTTT
>TRBV4-1|TRBJ2-5|.|TRBD2
CASSQGTSGQETQRF
TGCGCCAGCAGCCAAGGGACTAGCGGGCAAGAGACCCAGCGCTTC
>TRBV24-1|TRBJ2-6|.|.
CATGDLNSGANVLTF
TGTGCCACCGGTGACCTCAACTCTGGGGCCAACGTCCTGACTTTC
>TRBV6-6|TRBJ2-2|.|.
CASSSSAGPVNTRELFF
TGTGCCAGCAGTTCCTCGGCGGGTCCCGTGAACACCCGGGAGCTGTTTTTT
>TRBV11-2|TRBJ1-6|few|.
CASSLLQGQNSPLHF
TGTGCCAGCAGCCTACTGCAGGGTCAGAACTCACCCCTCCACTTT
>TRBV29-1|TRBJ2-3|many|.
CSVDAGRPQTDTQYF
TGCAGCGTTGACGCGGGGCGGCCACAAACAGATACGCAGTATTTT
>TRBV6-1|TRBJ2-2|once|.
CASSTPRGHGSTGELFF
TGTGCTAGCAGTACCCCCCGGGGACATGGTAGCACCGGGGAGCTGTTTTTT